This TCR beta chain was obtained from a study of cytomegalovirus exposure and HLA in healthy donors. Germline CDR1 is MNHNY and CDR2 is SVGAGI (reference sequence). With V trimmed by 0 bases and J by 10 bases, 3 bases remained unmatched. CDR3 length equals 13 residues. Study-level points and caveats: TCR beta chain V- and J-gene trimming was linked, in a later analysis, to a missense variant in DCLRE1C.

This clone was observed once. Its antigen is unknown. In the PCR, 60 Vbeta and 13 Jbeta primers were used. Some clones are missing from TCRdb's copy, which holds only in-frame ones; the method was immunoSEQ multiplex PCR. This table holds roughly 250,000 clones, roughly 86% found once. The chain combines TRBV6-6 with TRBJ2-1, with 7 bases fitting TRBD2. The receptor comes from a woman aged 40 to 50 in good health and CMV-seropositive. What was sequenced was PBMCs. CDR3 sequence reads: CASSYSRGWEQFF. Written as DNA, the CDR3 is TGTGCCAGCAGTTACTCGCGGGGGTGGGAGCAGTTCTTC.